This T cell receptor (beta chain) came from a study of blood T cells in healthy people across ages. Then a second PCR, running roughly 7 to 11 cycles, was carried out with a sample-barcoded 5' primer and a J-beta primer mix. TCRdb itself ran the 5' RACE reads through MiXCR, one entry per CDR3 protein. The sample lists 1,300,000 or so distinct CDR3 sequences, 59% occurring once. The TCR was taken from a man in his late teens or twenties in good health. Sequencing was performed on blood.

The CDR3 DNA reads TGTGCCAGCAGTGAAGGGACTACAAGGGGGGAGCTGTTTTTT. Its protein product is CASSEGTTRGELFF. This chain uses TRBV6-1 with TRBJ2-2, with D tentatively TRBD2 (6 bases). Trimming stripped 1 base from V and 8 bases from J, with 11 bases between. The CDR3 runs 14 residues. The V gene's germline CDR1 is MNHNS and CDR2 SASEGT.